Included here is one T cell receptor beta chain sequence, with context. This clone's antigen is unknown. Base quality data are lacking; no much larger clone is found one base away. The CDR3 has 17 amino acids, counting the end cysteine and phenylalanine. Only the CDR3 DNA stays, 51 bases, in frame from base 1. CDR1 and CDR2 (SGDLS, YYNGEE) derive from the germline V gene. Trimming at the junction amounts to 0 bases on V and 2 bases on J, and the germline ends lie 15 bases apart. TCRbeta CDR3 regions were amplified from genomic DNA using the immunoSEQ Assay, a bias-controlled multiplex PCR. The original methods were these. The number of nucleated cells in each sample was estimated from the amplification of reference gene primers within the assay. Sequence reads were collapsed and filtered to measure the absolute abundance of every unique TCRbeta CDR3 rearrangement. For each sample, productive Simpson clonality was calculated as the square root of Simpson's diversity index over productive rearrangements. The table comes from immuneACCESS by way of TCRdb, which keeps in-frame sequences with V and J called. Part of the clones is missing from these tables; in studies checked, under half for an unresolved V gene and the rest for unknown reasons. V and J calls and clone size come straight from that table; D and trimming were deduced from the DNA. In this sample the table shows 200,000 to 250,000 clones, about 84% of which occur a single time. Of the sample, around 13% is held by the ten largest clones.

This entry belongs to a study of blood T cell repertoires in COVID-19 (dated by TCRdb to the early 2020s). In the study overall: The collaborator samples originated in the United States, Italy and Spain and spanned the acute and convalescent phases of COVID-19. The material from the prospective study consisted of cDNA or gDNA derived from T cells, B-cell-depleted T cells, or PBMCs. Deeply sampled blood TCRbeta repertoires from subjects exposed to, actively infected with, or recovered from COVID-19 were included in the dataset. A freely available public database, intended as a resource for researchers studying the immune response to SARS-CoV-2, is where the repertoires were released. The samples were drawn from two sources: the first 160 participants of the ongoing ImmuneRACE study, and fewer than 1,500 subjects contributed by 6 global collaborators. Nearly every sample came with metadata listing a de-identified subject ID, COVID-19 status, age in years and sex. HLA class I and class II types, where available, came from metadata supplied by the sample provider rather than from assay-based typing. Study-level results and caveats: Clinical and demographic metadata were provided uncurated, with the amount varying by source and participant.

Whole blood was collected in K2EDTA tubes by collaborating institutions according to the institutions' own protocols. For TCRbeta analysis, collaborator samples were shipped as frozen whole blood, as isolated PBMCs, or as DNA extracted from either sample type. The V and J genes are TRBV9 and TRBJ1-3, with no reliable assignment of the D segment. Sequencing was done on a sample of peripheral blood. The clonotype comes from a human donor in a cohort sampled during active COVID-19. The CDR3 amino acid sequence is: CASSVAISLTTGNTIYF. The nucleotide sequence is given as TGTGCCAGCAGCGTAGCAATAAGCTTAACTACTGGAAACACCATATATTTT.